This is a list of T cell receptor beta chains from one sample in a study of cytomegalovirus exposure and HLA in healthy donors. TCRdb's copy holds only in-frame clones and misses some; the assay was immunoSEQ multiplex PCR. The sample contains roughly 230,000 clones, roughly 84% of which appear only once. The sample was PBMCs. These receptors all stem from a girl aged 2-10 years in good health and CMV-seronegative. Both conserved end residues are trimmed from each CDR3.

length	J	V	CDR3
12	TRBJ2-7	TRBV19	ASSINPGSYEQY
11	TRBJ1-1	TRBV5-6	ASSLSLNTEAF
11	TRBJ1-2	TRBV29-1	SVAMGRDYGYT
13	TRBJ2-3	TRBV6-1	ASRILAGVTDTQY
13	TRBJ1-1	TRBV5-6	ASSTTGTMNTEAF
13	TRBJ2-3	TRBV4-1	ASSPHGQVTDTQY
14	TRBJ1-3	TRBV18	ASSPGQGVLGNTIY
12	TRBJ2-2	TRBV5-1	ASSLMGVSGELF
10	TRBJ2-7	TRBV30	AWRRELYEQY
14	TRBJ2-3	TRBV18	ASSPIQRGDTDTQY
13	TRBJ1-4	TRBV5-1	ASSPQVQGNEKLF
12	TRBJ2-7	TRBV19	ASSSGGSSYEQY
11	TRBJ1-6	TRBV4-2	ASSQDRDSPLH
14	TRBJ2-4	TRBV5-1	ASSPGHPPRENIQY
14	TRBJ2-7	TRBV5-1	ASSSRYSGSSYEQY
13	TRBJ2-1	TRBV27	ASGPGSPLSNEQF
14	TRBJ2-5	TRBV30	AWSFSPGFVQETQY
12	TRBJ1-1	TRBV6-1	ASSEPGGIPVAF
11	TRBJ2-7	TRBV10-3	AISGTGGYEQY
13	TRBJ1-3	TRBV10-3	AISQAGDSGNTIY
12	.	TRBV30	AWKSGTGGYEQY
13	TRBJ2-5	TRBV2	ASSEAPSVLETQY
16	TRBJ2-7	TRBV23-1	ASSQFLVTGTASYEQY
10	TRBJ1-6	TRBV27	ASKEGYSPLH
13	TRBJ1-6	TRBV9	ASSVVRGAGSPLH
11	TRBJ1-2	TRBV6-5	ASRPGGRGGYT
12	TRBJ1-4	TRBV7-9	ASSTRGPREKLF
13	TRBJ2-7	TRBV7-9	SSSLENSGRATQY
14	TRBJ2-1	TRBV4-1	ASSSRLAGVINEQF
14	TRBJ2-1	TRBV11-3	ASSLSGTSAYGEQF
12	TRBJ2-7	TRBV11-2	ASSLGDSFYEQY
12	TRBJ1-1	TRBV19	ASRTPGQNTEAF
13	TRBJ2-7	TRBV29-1	SVEVLSGRWNEQY
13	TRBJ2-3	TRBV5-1	ASSFLYPSTDTQY
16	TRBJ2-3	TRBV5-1	ASSLAGLVKGATDTQY
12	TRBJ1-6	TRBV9	ASSVSSDNSPLH
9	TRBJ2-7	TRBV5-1	ASSLDSEQY
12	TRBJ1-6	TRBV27	ASSLRIRDSPLH
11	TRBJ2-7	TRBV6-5	ASSWTGRDEQY
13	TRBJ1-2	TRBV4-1	ASSQSDRGPWGYT
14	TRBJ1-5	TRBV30	AWSTGVRGVNQPQH
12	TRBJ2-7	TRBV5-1	ASSLGEVPYEQY
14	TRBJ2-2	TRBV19	ASSIVGTGRTGELF
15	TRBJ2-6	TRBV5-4	ASSLGTTNSGANVLT
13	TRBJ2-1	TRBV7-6	ASSPGTSANNEQF
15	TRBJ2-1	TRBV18	ASSPPKGLAGANEQF
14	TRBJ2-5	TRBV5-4	ASSSASGRPRETQY
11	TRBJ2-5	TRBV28	ASGPGGRETQY
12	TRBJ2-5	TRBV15	ATGPGQAQETQY
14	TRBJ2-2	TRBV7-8	ASSLLAGGQTGELF
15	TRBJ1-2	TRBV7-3	ASSLMFLGQGAGGYT
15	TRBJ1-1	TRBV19	ASSIDDRSIGDTEAF
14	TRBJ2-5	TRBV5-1	ASSLPLAGGQETQY